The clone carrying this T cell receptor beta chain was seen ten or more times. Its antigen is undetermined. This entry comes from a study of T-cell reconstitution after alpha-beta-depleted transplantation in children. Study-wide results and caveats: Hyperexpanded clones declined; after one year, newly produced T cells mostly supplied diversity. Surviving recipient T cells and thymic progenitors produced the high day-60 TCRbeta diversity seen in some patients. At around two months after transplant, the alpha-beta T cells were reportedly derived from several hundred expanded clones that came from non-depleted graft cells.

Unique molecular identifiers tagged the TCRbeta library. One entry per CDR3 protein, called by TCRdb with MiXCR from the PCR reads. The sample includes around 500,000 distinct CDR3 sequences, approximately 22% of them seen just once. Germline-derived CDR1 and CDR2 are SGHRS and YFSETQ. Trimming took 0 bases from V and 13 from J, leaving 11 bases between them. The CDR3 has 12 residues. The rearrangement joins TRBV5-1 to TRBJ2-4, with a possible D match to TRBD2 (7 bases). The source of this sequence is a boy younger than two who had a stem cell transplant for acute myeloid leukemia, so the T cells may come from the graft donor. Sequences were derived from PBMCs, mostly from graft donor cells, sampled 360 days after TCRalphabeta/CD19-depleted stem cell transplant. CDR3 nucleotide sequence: TGCGCCAGCAGCTTGGCCGGGGGGCCCCAGTACTTC. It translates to CASSLAGGPQYF.